This T cell receptor (beta chain) was profiled in a study of T cell responses to AZD1222 COVID-19 vaccine. Study-wide findings and caveats: Donors in the cohort were predominantly white British and more often female, and clonal diversity was possibly underestimated.

Comments on this clone: Its antigen remains unidentified.

Generated by immunoSEQ multiplex PCR, the TCRdb table keeps only in-frame clones and is missing some. The data hold about 110,000 clones, with about nine tenths observed a single time. Germline-derived CDR1 and CDR2 are SGHDT and YYEEEE. There are 15 residues in the CDR3. The germline V and J ends were trimmed by 4 bases and 8 bases, with 21 bases remaining between them. This specimen was peripheral blood, taken on day 0 of MenACWY control vaccination. The chain uses TRBV5-6 and TRBJ1-2; tentatively, D is TRBD1 (5 bases). This receptor was identified in an adult in good health. The DNA of the CDR3 is TGTGCCAGCAGCCACCTGCTAACGGGGCCGAGGGGCTACACCTTC. Protein: CASSHLLTGPRGYTF.